The 21 T cell receptor beta chains presented below share a single source sample, sequenced in a study of blood T cell repertoires in COVID-19. The assay was immunoSEQ multiplex PCR, and TCRdb's table has in-frame clones only and misses some. The profile covers around 230,000 clones, with 75% to 90% appearing a single time and over 2% taken by the ten largest. Sequencing was performed on peripheral blood. The receptor set was obtained from a man younger than 40 who had recovered from COVID-19.

The chain is built from TRBV5-1 and TRBJ2-7; 8 bases match TRBD1. CDR1 SGHRS and CDR2 YFSETQ come from the germline V gene. This CDR3 region has 16 residues. J lost 2 bases, V lost 1 base, and 8 bases had no gene match. CDR3 loop: CASSLLSGTGTYEQYF. CDR3 bases: TGCGCCAGCAGCTTGCTCTCTGGGACAGGCACCTACGAGCAGTACTTC.

The V and J genes are TRBV6-6 and TRBJ1-4; D is undetermined. Trimming took 3 bases from V and 8 from J, leaving 16 bases between them. The V gene's germline CDR1 is MNHNY and CDR2 SVGAGI (reference sequence). The CDR3 is 15 residues long. CDR3 in amino acids: CASSYARSRGEKLFF. The CDR3 DNA follows: TGTGCCAGCAGTTATGCCCGGTCCCGAGGGGAAAAACTGTTTTTT.

This clone was detected once. The rearrangement joins TRBV5-1 to TRBJ2-7; 7 bases agree with TRBD1. Losses at the gene ends were 3 bases for V and 2 bases for J; bases not matched to a gene: 5. The V gene's germline CDR1 is SGHRS and CDR2 YFSETQ. The CDR3 is made up of 14 amino acids. For the CDR3, the DNA is TGCGCCAGCAGCTGGACAGGAGATACCTACGAGCAGTACTTC. As protein: CASSWTGDTYEQYF. Supplemented by reference TRBV5-1 and TRBJ2-7, the full variable domain reads KAGVTQTPRYLIKTRGQQVTLSCSPISGHRSVSWYQQTPGQGLQFLFEYFSETQRNKGNFPGRFSGRQFSNSRSEMNVSTLELGDSALYLCASSWTGDTYEQYFGPGTRLTVT.

This clone has only a few counts. The chain joins TRBV4-2 to TRBJ2-2, with 10 bases aligning to TRBD1. CDR1 LGHNA and CDR2 YNFKEQ come from the germline V gene. V shed 0 bases and J 7 bases; nucleotides not matched to a gene: 5. CDR3 length: 16 residues. The CDR3 DNA reads TGTGCCAGCAGCCAAGAGGGGACAGGGGAATTCGGGGAGCTGTTTTTT. Translation: CASSQEGTGEFGELFF.

The V call is TRBV2, the J call TRBJ2-1; tentative D call: TRBD2 (7 bases). Per the germline V gene, CDR1 is SNHLY and CDR2 is FYNNEI. The CDR3 covers 15 residues. Trimming shortened V by 7 bases and J by 8 bases, and 21 bases separated the two germline ends. The CDR3 is CASMEARGPPDEQFF. The CDR3 DNA sequence: TGTGCCAGCATGGAGGCGCGGGGGCCTCCGGATGAGCAGTTCTTC.

This clone has a handful of counts. The chain combines TRBV7-2 with TRBJ2-7; a possible D gene is TRBD1 (5 bases). The CDR3 spans 14 residues. The germline V gene encodes CDR1 SGHTA and CDR2 FQGNSA. The V gene lost 0 bases and the J gene lost 3 bases, with 9 bases spanning the gap. CDR3 bases: TGTGCCAGCAGCTTAGCGACAGTTATCTACGAGCAGTACTTC. Translated, it gives CASSLATVIYEQYF.

This rearrangement joins TRBV6-5 to TRBJ2-7, with 10 bases lining up with TRBD1. V trimming: 0 bases; J trimming: 5 bases; junction bases outside the gene matches: 4. The CDR3 length is 15 residues. CDR1 is MNHEY and CDR2 is SVGAGI in the germline V gene. Here the CDR3 reads CASSYSRDRGHEQYF. Written as DNA, the CDR3 is TGTGCCAGCAGTTACTCACGGGACAGGGGCCACGAGCAGTACTTC.

The chain links TRBV5-6 to TRBJ2-2, with TRBD2 matching over 11 bases. Germline V gives CDR1 SGHDT, CDR2 YYEEEE. V lost 5 bases to trimming and J lost 5 bases; unmatched junction nucleotides: 8. The CDR3 is made up of 16 amino acids. CDR3 region: CASRILAGGGTGELFF. The CDR3 coding sequence is TGTGCCAGCAGGATCCTAGCGGGGGGCGGGACCGGGGAGCTGTTTTTT.

The chain joins TRBV5-1 to TRBJ1-2; TRBD1 is a possible D gene (6 bases). Germline V gives CDR1 SGHRS, CDR2 YFSETQ. V dropped 4 bases and J dropped 3 bases, with 16 bases sitting between them. This CDR3 region has 15 residues. The CDR3 bases are TGCGCCAGCAGCCAGATACAGGGTTTTGACTATGGCTACACCTTC. It yields the protein CASSQIQGFDYGYTF.

This chain uses TRBV6-5 with TRBJ2-7; 8 nucleotides align to TRBD1. V lost 6 bases, J lost 6 bases, and 4 bases stayed unmatched. The germline gives CDR1 MNHEY, CDR2 SVGAGI. The CDR3 length is 12 residues. CDR3 sequence (DNA): TGTGCCAGCAGCCGGACAGGGTCCGAGCAGTACTTC. It codes for CASSRTGSEQYF.

The genes are TRBV5-1 and TRBJ2-1; D is ambiguous. CDR3 length: 11 residues. V gave up 8 bases and J gave up 3 bases, with 6 bases separating them. CDR1 is SGHRS, CDR2 YFSETQ, per germline. The chain's CDR3 is CASELYNEQFF. CDR3 sequence (DNA): TGCGCCAGTGAACTCTACAATGAGCAGTTCTTC.

The rearrangement joins TRBV11-3 to TRBJ2-5; D possibly corresponds to TRBD1 (5 bases). In germline, CDR1 is SGHNT, CDR2 YENEEA. The CDR3 is 15 residues long. Trimming removed 5 bases from V and 5 bases from J, with 18 bases in between. This CDR3 is CASSLSTRNRETQYF. DNA for the CDR3: TGTGCCAGCAGCCTATCGACCCGAAACAGGGAGACCCAGTACTTC.

This sequence joins TRBV5-1 and TRBJ1-1; weak D call: TRBD1 (6 bases). V lost 4 bases and J 2 bases, leaving 12 bases between the germline ends. The germline V gene encodes CDR1 SGHRS and CDR2 YFSETQ. The CDR3 runs to 14 residues. This chain's CDR3 is CASSPQTGNTEAFF. As DNA, the CDR3 is TGCGCCAGCAGCCCTCAGACAGGAAACACTGAAGCTTTCTTT.

J is TRBJ1-6 and V is TRBV11-2; D is possibly TRBD1 (5 bases). The CDR3 has 14 residues. V lost 6 bases and J lost 6, with 12 bases in between. Germline V gene data show CDR1 as SGHAT and CDR2 as FQNNGV. The chain's CDR3 is CASRKPGSNSPLHF. The CDR3 bases are TGTGCCAGCAGAAAACCAGGGTCTAATTCACCCCTCCACTTT.

The CDR3 nucleotides are TGTGCCAGCAGCTTTCGACAGGGGGATAATTCACCCCTCCACTTT. This translates into CASSFRQGDNSPLHF. V is TRBV5-4 and J is TRBJ1-6; 9 bases match TRBD1. V lost 2 bases and J lost 5; bases outside the gene matches: 2. The CDR3 extends over 15 amino acids. Germline V gene data show CDR1 as SGHNT and CDR2 as YYREEE (reference sequence).

The chain couples TRBV24-1 to TRBJ2-2, with 9 bases that match TRBD1. The CDR3 totals 17 residues. V gave up 4 bases and J gave up 4 bases; unmatched junction bases: 9. Germline V lookup: CDR1 KGHDR, CDR2 SFDVKD. CDR3 residues: CATSDPQTGGGTGELFF. CDR3 bases: TGTGCCACCAGTGACCCTCAGACAGGGGGAGGCACCGGGGAGCTGTTTTTT.

The chain uses TRBV2 and TRBJ2-1; tentatively, D is TRBD1 (5 bases). This CDR3 comprises 19 residues. The V and J ends lost 2 bases and 6 bases respectively, with 26 bases between them. Germline CDR1 and CDR2: SNHLY and FYNNEI. The CDR3 DNA is TGTGCCAGCAGTGAACGGGCAATATGGTCGACAGTGCCGGGCAATGAGCAGTTCTTC. This gives the protein CASSERAIWSTVPGNEQFF.

CDR3 in amino acids: CASVSSGGALMYEQYF. CDR3 DNA: TGTGCCAGCGTCTCTAGCGGGGGGGCCCTTATGTACGAGCAGTACTTC. This chain links TRBV2 with TRBJ2-7; 12 bases are shared with TRBD2. CDR1 is SNHLY, CDR2 FYNNEI, per germline. This CDR3 is 16 amino acids long. V lost 8 bases to trimming and J lost 4 bases; unmatched junction nucleotides: 12.

The V and J genes are TRBV24-1 and TRBJ2-2, with a weak D call TRBD1 (7 bases). This CDR3 is 13 amino acids long. Between the trimmed V and J ends, which lost 9 bases and 6 bases, there was a span of 13 bases. Germline V gene sequence: CDR1 KGHDR, CDR2 SFDVKD. The CDR3 region is CATARGVAGELFF. CDR3 nucleotide sequence: TGTGCCACCGCCAGGGGGGTGGCCGGGGAGCTGTTTTTT.

The V call is TRBV15, the J call TRBJ2-3; 7 bases map to TRBD1. This CDR3 is built from 15 residues. The germline V gene encodes CDR1 LNHNV and CDR2 YYDKDF (reference sequence). V shed 5 bases, J shed 1 base, and the junction held 6 bases outside the gene matches. The CDR3 loop is CATSSRGGGTDTQYF. CDR3 DNA sequence: TGTGCCACCAGCTCTCGAGGGGGCGGCACAGATACGCAGTATTTT.

The V and J genes are TRBV6-5 and TRBJ2-2; D not certain. V was clipped by 5 bases and J by 4 bases, with 14 bases between them. This CDR3 is built from 15 residues. Germline CDR1 reads MNHEY; CDR2 reads SVGAGI. Written as DNA, the CDR3 is TGTGCCAGCAGTCCCCACAAGAGGAGCACCGGGGAGCTGTTTTTT. This encodes CASSPHKRSTGELFF.